This is a list of T cell receptor beta chains from one sample in a study of graft-versus-host responses after intestinal transplantation. TCRdb's table, derived via immunoSEQ multiplex PCR, lists solely in-frame clones and lacks some. The sample shows approximately 3,000 clones, around 29% of them seen only once. Sequencing was performed on alloreactive CD4+ T cells from a mixed lymphocyte reaction culture, taken before transplantation. The receptors come from a human patient who was an organ donor for intestinal transplantation. Both conserved end residues are part of each CDR3. The D gene is left open where the match is weak. Size is omitted from some rows. Given values are once, few, many or a class for expanded clones.

TRBJ2-2 . . TRBV7-3 CASSLVGGAGELFF TGTGCCAGCAGCTTAGTGGGGGGAGCCGGGGAGCTGTTTTTT
TRBJ2-7 . few TRBV6-1 CASSKYRVREYEQYF TGTGCCAGCAGTAAATACAGGGTCCGGGAGTACGAGCAGTACTTC
TRBJ1-2 . few TRBV9 CASSVGPMENYGYTF TGTGCCAGCAGCGTAGGGCCCATGGAGAACTATGGCTACACCTTC
TRBJ2-3 TRBD2 few TRBV7-6 CASSRTWTSGGDVGDTQYF TGTGCCAGCAGCCGGACGTGGACTAGCGGGGGGGATGTAGGGGATACGCAGTATTTT
TRBJ2-6 . . TRBV7-5 CARTGSSRQSRANVLTF TGTGCCAGAACCGGTTCAAGTAGACAAAGTCGGGCCAACGTCCTGACTTTC
TRBJ2-7 . . TRBV4-1 CASSRKGPTESYEQYF TGCGCCAGCAGCCGAAAGGGCCCTACCGAGTCCTACGAGCAGTACTTC
TRBJ1-6 . large TRBV5-4 CASSLEVRDSPLHF TGTGCCAGCAGCTTGGAGGTTAGGGATTCACCCCTCCACTTT
TRBJ1-2 . medium-sized TRBV7-8 CASSSITGYSYGYTF TGTGCCAGCAGCTCTATTACAGGGTATAGCTATGGCTACACCTTC
TRBJ1-1 . . TRBV6-5 CASSGPREGNTEAFF TGTGCCAGCAGTGGACCCCGGGAGGGGAACACTGAAGCTTTCTTT
TRBJ2-6 . . TRBV22-1 CPGRCTREQSRANVLTF TGTCCTGGGAGATGTACGCGCGAACAAAGTCGGGCCAACGTCCTGACTTTC
TRBJ2-7 . once TRBV11-2 CASSLVSNSYEQYF TGTGCCAGCAGCTTAGTATCCAACTCCTACGAGCAGTACTTC
TRBJ1-4 . . TRBV6-9 CASSNQATNEKLFF TGTGCCAGCAGTAACCAGGCAACTAATGAAAAACTGTTTTTT
TRBJ2-1 . few TRBV28 CASSPYNEQFF TGTGCCAGCAGCCCCTACAATGAGCAGTTCTTC
TRBJ2-4 TRBD2 few TRBV30 CAWTSGAKNIQYF TGTGCCTGGACTAGCGGGGCCAAAAACATTCAGTACTTC
TRBJ1-1 . medium-sized TRBV5-1 CASSFTPQTEAFF TGCGCCAGCAGCTTCACCCCCCAGACTGAAGCTTTCTTT
TRBJ1-2 . medium-sized TRBV18 CASSPDSSYGYTF TGTGCCAGCTCACCGGACAGTTCCTATGGCTACACCTTC
TRBJ2-3 TRBD2 few TRBV29-1 CSVSRGGSSDTQYF TGCAGCGTTTCCCGGGGGGGGTCTTCGGATACGCAGTATTTT
TRBJ2-1 . . TRBV9 CASSVSMGADEQFF TGTGCCAGCAGCGTATCTATGGGGGCGGATGAGCAGTTCTTC
TRBJ2-1 . medium-sized TRBV21-1 CASREDRSWGEQFF TGTGCCAGCAGGGAGGACCGGTCCTGGGGTGAGCAGTTCTTC
TRBJ1-1 . few TRBV28 CASSLIQGNTEAFF TGTGCCAGCAGTTTAATTCAGGGGAACACTGAAGCTTTCTTT
TRBJ2-5 . few TRBV5-4 CASSLAGSETQYF TGTGCCAGCAGCTTGGCTGGTTCAGAGACCCAGTACTTC
TRBJ1-2 TRBD1 few TRBV4-1 CASSPGQGYGYTF TGTGCCAGCAGCCCCGGACAGGGCTATGGCTACACCTTC
TRBJ2-5 . . TRBV5-1 CASNTGSRGETQYF TGCGCCAGCAACACAGGGTCCCGAGGAGAGACCCAGTACTTC
TRBJ1-1 TRBD1 few TRBV9 CASSVQTGGVAFF TGTGCCAGCAGCGTCCAGACAGGGGGGGTAGCTTTCTTT
TRBJ1-2 TRBD1 few TRBV15 CATSRWTGERANYGYTF TGTGCCACCAGCAGATGGACAGGGGAAAGAGCTAACTATGGCTACACCTTC
TRBJ1-5 . once TRBV28 CASSLGQGNQPQHF TGTGCCAGCAGTTTAGGGCAAGGGAATCAGCCCCAGCATTTT
TRBJ1-1 TRBD1 medium-sized TRBV19 CASSNRGWTEAFF TGTGCCAGTAGTAACAGGGGGTGGACTGAAGCTTTCTTT
TRBJ2-7 . . TRBV7-2 CASSLLFPGYYEQYF TGTGCCAGCAGCTTACTCTTTCCAGGCTACTACGAGCAGTACTTC
TRBJ2-7 . . TRBV4-2 CASSFGLAYEQYF TGTGCCAGCAGCTTCGGCCTTGCCTACGAGCAGTACTTC
TRBJ2-1 TRBD2 . TRBV6-5 CASSYGGSPLITEQFF TGTGCCAGCAGTTACGGCGGGAGCCCCCTGATAACCGAGCAGTTCTTC
TRBJ2-2 . . TRBV5-1 CASRGRSNTGELFF TGCGCCAGCAGGGGTAGGTCGAACACCGGGGAGCTGTTTTTT
TRBJ2-7 . . TRBV5-1 CASSLTGGAEQYF TGCGCCAGCAGCTTGACAGGGGGGGCCGAGCAGTACTTC
TRBJ2-7 TRBD1 . TRBV15 CATSQGLGTGTYEQYF TGTGCCACCAGCCAAGGCCTCGGGACAGGGACCTACGAGCAGTACTTC
TRBJ2-5 TRBD2 medium-sized TRBV28 CASSLAGVRETQYF TGTGCCAGCAGTTTAGCGGGGGTTAGAGAGACCCAGTACTTC
TRBJ2-7 . . TRBV5-1 CASSPFGPYEQYF TGTGCCAGCAGCCCATTCGGGCCCTACGAGCAGTACTTC
TRBJ1-2 TRBD1 few TRBV28 CASSFSPGTGGATRGYTF TGTGCCAGCAGTTTTTCCCCCGGGACAGGGGGTGCGACGAGGGGCTACACCTTC
TRBJ2-5 . . TRBV5-1 CASSWGYGLSQETQYF TGCGCCAGCAGCTGGGGCTATGGGCTTTCACAAGAGACCCAGTACTTC
TRBJ2-4 . . TRBV4-2 CASSQETKWLGAKNIQYF TGTGCCAGCAGCCAAGAAACGAAGTGGTTGGGGGCCAAAAACATTCAGTACTTC
TRBJ2-7 . large TRBV19 CASSVGSLAGRDRQQYF TGTGCCAGTAGTGTCGGCTCCCTGGCAGGCCGTGATCGTCAGCAGTACTTC
TRBJ1-6 . . TRBV28 CASSLSGPLPLHF TGTGCCAGCAGTTTATCAGGGCCTCTTCCCCTCCACTTT
TRBJ2-2 . medium-sized TRBV15 CATSLETNTGELFF TGTGCCACCAGCCTCGAAACGAACACCGGGGAGCTGTTTTTT
TRBJ2-7 . . TRBV27 CASSLGHSYEQYF TGTGCCAGCAGTTTAGGACACTCCTACGAGCAGTACTTC
TRBJ2-2 . few TRBV28 CASTMGGAGELFF TGTGCCAGCACCATGGGCGGGGCCGGGGAGCTGTTTTTT
TRBJ1-2 . medium-sized TRBV5-4 CASSADSYGYTF TGTGCCAGCAGCGCCGACAGCTATGGCTACACCTTC
TRBJ1-2 TRBD1 large TRBV5-1 CASSSLVRGAGTGVNGYTF TGCGCCAGCAGCAGCTTGGTAAGAGGTGCGGGGACAGGGGTTAATGGCTACACCTTC
TRBJ2-2 TRBD2 few TRBV28 CASSLTGLAGLGTGELFF TGTGCCAGCAGTCTCACGGGACTAGCGGGGTTAGGGACCGGGGAGCTGTTTTTT
TRBJ2-2 . . TRBV11-3 CASSLAYYGELFF TGTGCCAGCAGCTTAGCTTATTACGGGGAGCTGTTTTTT
TRBJ2-1 TRBD1 few TRBV2 CATLGQAPGNEQFF TGTGCCACCCTGGGACAGGCCCCGGGAAATGAGCAGTTCTTC
TRBJ2-3 TRBD2 . TRBV7-6 CASSRSGVSTDTQYF TGTGCCAGCAGCCGGAGCGGGGTGAGCACAGATACGCAGTATTTT
TRBJ1-4 . few TRBV5-1 CASSLNPAGGNEKLFF TGCGCCAGCAGCTTGAATCCGGCAGGAGGAAATGAAAAACTGTTTTTT
TRBJ2-7 . few TRBV7-8 CASSLRGPSPLSYEQYF TGTGCCAGCAGCTTGAGGGGACCGTCGCCTCTCTCCTACGAGCAGTACTTC
TRBJ2-5 TRBD1 . TRBV5-1 CASSSGRGLETQYF TGCGCCAGCAGCTCGGGCAGGGGGCTGGAGACCCAGTACTTC
TRBJ2-1 TRBD1 few TRBV2 CASSGTGAYNEQFF TGTGCCAGCAGTGGGACAGGGGCCTACAATGAGCAGTTCTTC